One and the same sample provided the 9 T cell receptor beta chains below, sequenced in a study of OX40 agonist ivuxolimab in advanced cancers. Profiling relied on immunoSEQ multiplex PCR, and the TCRdb table lists in-frame clones only, not all of them. The sample consists of some 49,000 clones, 82% of them appearing once. This specimen was CD4+ or CD8+ T cells sorted from blood, taken in a trial of the OX40 agonist ivuxolimab. All receptors come from an adult with an advanced solid tumor such as melanoma, head and neck, liver or kidney cancer.

The rearrangement uses TRBV2 and TRBJ1-3; D not certain. Trimming pared 1 base from V and 0 bases from J, leaving 7 bases between. Looked up from germline, CDR1 is SNHLY and CDR2 is FYNNEI. CDR3 size: 15 residues. Here the CDR3 DNA reads TGTGCCAGCAGTGAAGACACGAACTCTGGAAACACCATATATTTT. Translating gives CASSEDTNSGNTIYF.

The J gene is TRBJ2-1, the V gene TRBV5-4, with 7 bases that match TRBD2. This CDR3 has 16 amino acids. The J segment lost 4 bases and the V segment lost 1 base, leaving 8 bases of the junction unmatched. Germline V gene data show CDR1 as SGHNT and CDR2 as YYREEE (reference sequence). The CDR3 DNA follows: TGTGCCAGCAGCTTGTTCGGGGGGACGCTTTACAATGAGCAGTTCTTC. This gives the protein CASSLFGGTLYNEQFF.

This clone came up a few times. V and J are TRBV7-9 and TRBJ1-2, with D unclear. V was cut by 5 bases and J by 8 bases, with 15 bases left in between. The germline V gene has CDR1 SEHNR and CDR2 FQNEAQ (reference sequence). The CDR3 is 13 residues long. DNA for the CDR3: TGTGCCAGCAGCCCGGAGACTATCTCCGGCTACACCTTC. It is translated as CASSPETISGYTF.

As DNA, the CDR3 is TGTGCCAGCAGCAAAAGGGACACAAGAAATAATTCACCCCTCCACTTT. This sequence encodes CASSKRDTRNNSPLHF. This chain links TRBV21-1 with TRBJ1-6; the DNA was not compared with TRBD1, the D call given in the table. TRBV21-1 is a listed pseudogene. This CDR3 spans 16 amino acids.

The V call is TRBV10-3, the J call TRBJ1-3; D not resolved. Germline CDR1 and CDR2: ENHRY and SYGVKD. There are 13 residues in the CDR3. The V end lost 4 bases, the J end lost 2 bases, and 6 bases lay between the germline ends. The CDR3 protein is CAISVQAGNTIYF. DNA for the CDR3: TGTGCCATCAGTGTGCAAGCTGGAAACACCATATATTTT.

The rearrangement links TRBV13 to TRBJ1-1; D is perhaps TRBD1 (6 bases). The CDR3 covers 18 residues. Germline V gene sequence: CDR1 PRHDT, CDR2 FYEKMQ (reference sequence). With 2 bases removed from V and 8 bases from J, the gap between germline ends came to 27 bases. CDR3 in DNA: TGTGCCAGCAGCTTAAGGTTCGTTCGGGGGCCGCGAGGGCTCGAAGCTTTCTTT. Its protein is CASSLRFVRGPRGLEAFF.

In its sample, this clone was seen a few times. V gene TRBV21-1 combines with J gene TRBJ2-5; no check of the table's D call, TRBD2, against the DNA was made. TRBV21-1 corresponds to a pseudogene. The CDR3 spans 14 residues. In nucleotides, the CDR3 is TGTGCCAGCAGCAAAGCTCTAGCGATAGAGACCCAGTACTTC. Residues: CASSKALAIETQYF.

The chain recombines TRBV5-1 with TRBJ2-5; no reliable D call. The J call may be wrong; the DNA end is better matched by TRBJ2-7. Germline CDR1 is SGHRS and CDR2 is YFSETQ. The CDR3 is 11 residues long. The CDR3: CASSLGDEQYF. CDR3 coding DNA: TGCGCCAGCAGCTTGGGGGACGAGCAGTACTTC.

V gene TRBV5-1 combines with J gene TRBJ2-2, with 8 positions matching TRBD1. V trimming: 7 bases; J trimming: 5 bases; junction bases outside the gene matches: 10. Germline V gene sequence: CDR1 SGHRS, CDR2 YFSETQ. CDR3 length: 15 amino acids. The chain's CDR3 is CASSSGDRPTGELFF. In DNA form, the CDR3 reads TGCGCCAGCTCAAGTGGGGACAGGCCTACCGGGGAGCTGTTTTTT.